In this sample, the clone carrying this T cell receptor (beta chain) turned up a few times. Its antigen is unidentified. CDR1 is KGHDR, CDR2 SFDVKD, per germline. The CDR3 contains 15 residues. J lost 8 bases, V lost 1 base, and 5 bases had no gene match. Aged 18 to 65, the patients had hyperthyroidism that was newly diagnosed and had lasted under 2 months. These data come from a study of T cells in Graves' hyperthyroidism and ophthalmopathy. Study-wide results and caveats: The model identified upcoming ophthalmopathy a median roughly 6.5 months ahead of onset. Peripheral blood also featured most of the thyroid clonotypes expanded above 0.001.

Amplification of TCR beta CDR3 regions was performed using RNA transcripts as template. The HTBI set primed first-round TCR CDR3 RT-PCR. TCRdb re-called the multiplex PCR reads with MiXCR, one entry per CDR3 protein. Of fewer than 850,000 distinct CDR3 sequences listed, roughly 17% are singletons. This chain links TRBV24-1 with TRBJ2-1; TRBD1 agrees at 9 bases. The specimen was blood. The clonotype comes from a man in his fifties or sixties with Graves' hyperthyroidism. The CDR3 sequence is CATSDFRDRVDEQFF. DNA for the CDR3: TGTGCCACCAGTGATTTTCGGGACAGGGTGGATGAGCAGTTCTTC.